Sequencing of this T cell receptor beta chain was carried out in a study of blood T cells in healthy people across ages. Remarks on this clonotype: Its matching antigen is unknown.

A sample-barcoded 5' primer and a J-beta primer mix were used in a second PCR of about 6 to 11 cycles. Every molecule of cDNA carried a tag from a template-switch adaptor with 12 random nucleotides. Researchers report that each sample yielded at least 2.5 million CDR3-containing paired-end reads. TCRdb called the 5' RACE reads again in MiXCR, with one record for every CDR3 protein. The sample contains about 830,000 distinct CDR3 sequences, around 62% of which appear only once. Study-level points and caveats: Getting older went along with TCR beta diversity per million T cells dropping roughly linearly.

This CDR3 spans 13 amino acids. Germline CDR1 is SGDLS and CDR2 is YYNGEE. Source material: blood. The receptor was derived from a man younger than 45 in good health. This chain uses TRBV9 with TRBJ2-4; D is possibly TRBD1 (7 bases). TRBJ2-7 explains the end of the DNA better; the J call may be wrong. Here the CDR3 reads CASSLTGEDEQYF. The CDR3 DNA reads TGTGCCAGCAGCCTAACAGGGGAGGACGAGCAGTACTTC.